This is a list of T cell receptor beta chains from one sample in a study of OX40 agonist ivuxolimab in advanced cancers. Sequenced by immunoSEQ multiplex PCR; TCRdb stores in-frame clones only, minus some. The profile shows 100,000 to 120,000 clones, roughly 90% of them singletons. Source: CD4+ or CD8+ T cells sorted from blood, taken in a trial of the OX40 agonist ivuxolimab. These receptor sequences come from an adult with an advanced solid tumor such as melanoma, head and neck, liver or kidney cancer. Each CDR3 is given without its conserved first and last residue. A D gene is named only where the DNA matches it firmly. Size is stated for part of the rows, as once, few or many counts, or as a class when the clone is expanded.

V gene: TRBV10-3; clone size: once; CDR3 length: 13; D gene: .; CDR3 protein: ATSLGDLTTDTQY
V gene: TRBV6-5; clone size: .; CDR3 length: 11; D gene: TRBD1; CDR3 protein: ASSYQQGDGYT
V gene: TRBV18; clone size: .; CDR3 length: 11; D gene: .; CDR3 protein: ASSPSYNTEAF
V gene: TRBV7-3; clone size: .; CDR3 length: 11; D gene: .; CDR3 protein: ASSVSVQETQY
V gene: TRBV6-5; clone size: .; CDR3 length: 10; D gene: .; CDR3 protein: AAASRNQPQH
V gene: TRBV4-1; clone size: few; CDR3 length: 11; D gene: .; CDR3 protein: ASSQVRWNGYT
V gene: TRBV7-9; clone size: .; CDR3 length: 13; D gene: TRBD2; CDR3 protein: ASSLGASGYLEQF
V gene: TRBV27; clone size: .; CDR3 length: 11; D gene: TRBD1; CDR3 protein: ASSFQGDHTQY
V gene: TRBV5-1; clone size: once; CDR3 length: 12; D gene: .; CDR3 protein: ASSSSGYTDTQY
V gene: TRBV9; clone size: .; CDR3 length: 10; D gene: .; CDR3 protein: ASSFRANVLT